Many counts were recorded for the clone carrying this T cell receptor (beta chain). TCRdb reanalysed the RT-PCR reads using MiXCR and keeps one entry per CDR3 protein. This repertoire shows some 570,000 distinct CDR3 sequences, about 10% found once; its top ten account for 11%. The CDR3 sequence is 13 residues long. V was trimmed by 4 bases and J by 2 bases, leaving 8 bases between them. CDR1 and CDR2 (germline): LGHDT, YNNKEL (reference sequence). These data originate in a study of response to subunit inactivated influenza vaccine. A further study also used this sample, focusing on T cells expressing NK-cell markers. As that report states: 5'RACE template switching built TCR beta cDNA with unique molecular identifiers. Source material for TCR beta repertoires consisted of sorted CD3+CD56+NKG2C+, CD3+CD56+NKG2C- and CD3+CD56-NKG2C+ T cells. One of eight sequenced donors was HCMV-seronegative; the other seven were seropositive. The leading position in the CD3+CD56-NKG2C+ fraction of a handful of donors also went to these clonotypes.

This TCR was sampled from a man aged 45-60 years who received an inactivated influenza vaccine. Sample: PBMCs from blood, taken on the day of vaccination. J is TRBJ1-1 and V is TRBV3-1; D unresolved. Here the CDR3 reads CASSPRGNTEAFF. The CDR3 bases are TGTGCCAGCAGCCCCCGGGGTAACACTGAAGCTTTCTTT.